This T cell receptor (beta chain) emerged from a study of regulatory T cells. Primers: 52 TRBV forward and 13 TRBJ reverse. The method was immunoSEQ multiplex PCR; TCRdb's version includes in-frame clones alone and lacks a portion of them. The data contain 3,000 to 4,000 clones, over 85% of them seen just once; the ten biggest clones take up around 3.3%. Germline CDR1 and CDR2: SEHNR and FQNEAQ (reference sequence). V was trimmed by 4 bases and J by 3 bases, leaving 8 bases between them. CDR3 length: 13 amino acids. Findings of the study overall: Skewed V and J usage and few unique V-J pairs marked patient repertoires, most in Tregs. Patient Treg samples had roughly tenfold fewer unique productive TRB reads than controls. Regulatory T cells from CD3G-deficient patients were less diverse than autologous conventional CD4+ cells and control regulatory cells.

A couple of CD3G-deficient patients had more severe autoimmunity; all had some. Regulatory (CD25-high CD127-low) and conventional (CD25-low CD127-high) CD4+ T cells were sorted separately. Concerning this clone itself: Its specificity is not known.

The specimen was CD4+ Tregs sorted from blood. The V gene is TRBV7-9, the J gene TRBJ2-3; D is undetermined. The sequence was obtained from a young adult with CD3G deficiency. The CDR3 protein is CASSSRYTDTQYF. The CDR3 bases are TGTGCCAGCAGCTCCCGATATACAGATACGCAGTATTTT.